The table lists the clone carrying this T cell receptor (beta chain) with many counts. This sample is part of a study of human T cells and chemical hapten exposure. Study at large: Yields of TCR per sample differed, chiefly owing to small differences in pooled library volume.

The junction had 1 base not matched to a gene; V was cut back by 6 bases and J by 3 bases. Germline values: CDR1 ENHRY, CDR2 SYGVKD. CDR3 length equals 12 residues. The study extracted total RNA from unfractionated whole blood. TCRdb recomputed calls from the 5' RACE reads with MiXCR, one row per CDR3 protein. Seen here are more than 140,000 distinct CDR3 sequences, around 4% observed once, and the top ten hold over 1.3%. This sequence joins TRBV10-3 and TRBJ1-1; 7 bases line up with TRBD1. This clonotype originated in a female donor in good health. CDR3 DNA: TGTGCCATCAGGACAGGGTACACTGAAGCTTTCTTT. This translates into CAIRTGYTEAFF.